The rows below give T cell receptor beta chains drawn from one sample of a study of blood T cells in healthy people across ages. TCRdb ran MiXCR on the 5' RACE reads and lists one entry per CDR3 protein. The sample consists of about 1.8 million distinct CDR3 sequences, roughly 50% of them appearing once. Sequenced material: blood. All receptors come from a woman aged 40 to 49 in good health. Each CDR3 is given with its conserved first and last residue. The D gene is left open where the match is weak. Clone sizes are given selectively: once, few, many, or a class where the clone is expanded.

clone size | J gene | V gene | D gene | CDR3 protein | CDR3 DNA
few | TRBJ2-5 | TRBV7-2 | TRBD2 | CASSLGSGGPVTQYF | TGTGCCAGCAGCTTAGGGAGCGGGGGTCCGGTGACCCAGTACTTC
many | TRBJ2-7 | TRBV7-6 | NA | CASSSNLEQYF | TGTGCCAGCAGCTCCAATCTCGAGCAGTACTTC
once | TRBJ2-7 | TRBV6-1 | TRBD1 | CASSQTGGFTQYF | TGTGCCAGCAGTCAGACAGGGGGCTTTACTCAGTACTTC
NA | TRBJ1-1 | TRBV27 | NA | CASSYFEKTEAFF | TGTGCCAGCAGTTACTTCGAGAAGACTGAAGCTTTCTTT
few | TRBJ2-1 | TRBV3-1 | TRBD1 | CASSRRAQGNNEQFF | TGTGCCAGCAGCCGCCGGGCACAGGGGAACAATGAGCAGTTCTTC
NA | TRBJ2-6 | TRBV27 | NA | CASSWTAPSGANVLTF | TGTGCCAGCAGTTGGACAGCCCCATCTGGGGCCAACGTCCTGACTTTC
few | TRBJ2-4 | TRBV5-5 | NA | CASSLVTAVTPQYF | TGTGCCAGCAGCTTGGTGACGGCCGTAACTCCCCAGTACTTC
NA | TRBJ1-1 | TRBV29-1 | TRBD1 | CSARTGIVNTEAFF | TGCAGCGCTCGGACAGGAATAGTGAACACTGAAGCTTTCTTT
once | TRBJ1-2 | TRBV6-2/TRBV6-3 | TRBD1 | CASAQGAGGYTF | TGTGCCAGCGCCCAGGGGGCGGGTGGCTACACCTTC
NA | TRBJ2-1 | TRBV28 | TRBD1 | CASNQLGGQYNEQFF | TGTGCCAGCAACCAATTAGGGGGACAGTACAATGAGCAGTTCTTC
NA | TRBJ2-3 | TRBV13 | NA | CASSVGPGDTQYF | TGTGCCAGCAGCGTAGGTCCCGGGGATACGCAGTATTTT
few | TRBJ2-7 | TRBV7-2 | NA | CASSLEGFNEQYF | TGTGCCAGCAGCTTAGAGGGGTTCAACGAGCAGTACTTC
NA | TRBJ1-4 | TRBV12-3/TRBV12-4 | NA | CASSLGVADEKLFF | TGTGCCAGCAGTTTAGGGGTGGCAGACGAAAAACTGTTTTTT
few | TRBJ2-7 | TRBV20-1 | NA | CSARDLTRAMQYF | TGCAGTGCTAGAGATCTAACCAGGGCAATGCAGTACTTC
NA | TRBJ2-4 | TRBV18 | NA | CAGSPSAVAKNIQYF | TGTGCCGGCTCACCTTCGGCCGTAGCCAAAAACATTCAGTACTTC
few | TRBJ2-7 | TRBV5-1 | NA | CASSSTGVESYEQYF | TGCGCCAGCAGCTCTACGGGTGTGGAGAGTTACGAGCAGTACTTC
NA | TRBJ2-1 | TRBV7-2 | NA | CASSPGGPTNNEQFF | TGTGCCAGCAGCCCCGGGGGGCCCACCAACAATGAGCAGTTCTTC
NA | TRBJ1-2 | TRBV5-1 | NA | CASSFQGRNYGYTF | TGCGCCAGCAGCTTTCAGGGCAGAAACTATGGCTACACCTTC
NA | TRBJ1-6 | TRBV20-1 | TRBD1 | CSARDLGTVNSPLHF | TGCAGTGCTAGAGATCTGGGGACAGTCAATTCACCCCTCCACTTT
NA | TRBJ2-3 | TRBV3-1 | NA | CASSQVRLGTDTQYF | TGTGCCAGCAGCCAGGTTCGGTTGGGCACAGATACGCAGTATTTT
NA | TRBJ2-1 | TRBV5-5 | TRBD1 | CASSSTRGLEYNEQFF | TGTGCCAGCAGCTCGACCAGGGGGCTAGAATACAATGAGCAGTTCTTC
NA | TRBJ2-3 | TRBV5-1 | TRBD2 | CASSLAAGRVTDTQYF | TGCGCCAGCAGCTTGGCGGCAGGGAGGGTCACAGATACGCAGTATTTT
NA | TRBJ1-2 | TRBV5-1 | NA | CASSPSDRKNYGYTF | TGCGCCAGCAGCCCCTCGGACAGAAAAAACTATGGCTACACCTTC
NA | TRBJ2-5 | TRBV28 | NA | CASSSGSAGTQETQYF | TGTGCCAGCAGTTCGGGGTCCGCAGGGACGCAAGAGACCCAGTACTTC
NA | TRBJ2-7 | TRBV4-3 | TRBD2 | CASSQDGGTSGTYEQYF | TGCGCCAGCAGCCAAGATGGCGGAACTAGCGGGACCTACGAGCAGTACTTC
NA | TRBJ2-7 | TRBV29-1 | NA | CSVVGGNPHEQYF | TGCAGCGTTGTCGGTGGCAATCCCCACGAGCAGTACTTC
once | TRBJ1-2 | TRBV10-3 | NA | CAISERESVSGGYTF | TGTGCCATCAGTGAGAGGGAATCGGTCAGCGGAGGCTACACCTTC
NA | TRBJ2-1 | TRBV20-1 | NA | CSARSQDSVTYNEQFF | TGCAGTGCTAGAAGCCAGGACAGTGTAACCTACAATGAGCAGTTCTTC
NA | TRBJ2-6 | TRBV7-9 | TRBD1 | CASTKRTGSNVLTF | TGTGCCAGCACAAAACGGACAGGGTCCAACGTCCTGACTTTC
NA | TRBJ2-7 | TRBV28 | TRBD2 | CASTPRAGSGGVSVYEQYF | TGTGCCAGCACCCCTCGGGCGGGGAGCGGGGGGGTGTCCGTCTACGAGCAGTACTTC
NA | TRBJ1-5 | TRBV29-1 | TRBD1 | CSVEGPRGRGIFNQPQHF | TGCAGCGTTGAAGGGCCACGCGGCAGGGGGATATTCAATCAGCCCCAGCATTTT
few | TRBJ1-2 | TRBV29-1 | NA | CSVALDNYGYTF | TGCAGCGTTGCCTTGGACAACTATGGCTACACCTTC
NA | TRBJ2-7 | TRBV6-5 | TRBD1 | CASSRTGTGEHEQYF | TGTGCCAGCAGTCGAACCGGGACAGGGGAGCACGAGCAGTACTTC
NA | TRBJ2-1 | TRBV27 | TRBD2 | CASSEKRGFNNEQFF | TGTGCCAGCAGTGAAAAGCGGGGATTCAACAATGAGCAGTTCTTC
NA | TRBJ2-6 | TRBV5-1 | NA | CASGLLAPPPSGANVLTF | TGCGCCAGCGGCTTGTTAGCGCCACCTCCGAGTGGGGCCAACGTCCTGACTTTC
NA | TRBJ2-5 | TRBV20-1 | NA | CSATKGLSHGETQYF | TGCAGTGCTACTAAAGGCCTTTCCCATGGGGAGACCCAGTACTTC
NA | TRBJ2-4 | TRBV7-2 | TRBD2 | CASSSILRTSGGVAKNIQYF | TGTGCCAGCAGCTCCATTTTGAGGACTAGCGGGGGAGTAGCCAAAAACATTCAGTACTTC